A selection of T cell receptor beta chains follows, all from one sample in a study of blood T cell repertoires in COVID-19. Here immunoSEQ multiplex PCR was the method, and the copy in TCRdb shows in-frame clones only, minus some. Altogether about 39,000 clones are present, 86% being singletons, with the ten largest covering approximately 59%. Sequencing was done on a sample of peripheral blood. The receptors come from a man in his 70s with acute or convalescent COVID-19. Both conserved end residues are part of each CDR3. Each record gives: J gene, D gene, V gene, clone size, CDR3 DNA, CDR3 protein. D genes are given only for firm matches. The size entry is marked missing in some rows and otherwise reads once, few, many or a size class.

TRBJ1-2 | TRBD1 | TRBV5-4 | - | TGTGCCAGCAGCTTTCGACAGGGCATTAACTATGGCTACACCTTC | CASSFRQGINYGYTF
TRBJ2-6 | - | TRBV6-2/TRBV6-3 | - | TGTGCCAGCAGCCGCACATCTGGGGCCAACGTCCTGACTTTC | CASSRTSGANVLTF
TRBJ2-1 | TRBD2 | TRBV25-1 | - | TGTGCCAGCAGACTAGCGGGGGATTACAATGAGCAGTTCTTC | CASRLAGDYNEQFF
TRBJ2-2 | TRBD2 | TRBV7-9 | - | TGTGCCAGCAGGGGACTAGCGGGAGGCACCGGGGAGCTGTTTTTT | CASRGLAGGTGELFF
TRBJ2-7 | - | TRBV4-2 | - | TGTGCCAGCAGCCAAGTACAAAGAACCGGAGGACTTGAGCAGTACTTC | CASSQVQRTGGLEQYF
TRBJ1-1 | - | TRBV18 | once | TGTGCCAGCTCACCCCTGGGGGAGGGCACTGAAGCTTTCTTT | CASSPLGEGTEAFF
TRBJ1-2 | - | TRBV15 | - | TGTGCCACCAGCAGAGATTTGACATATGGCTACACCTTC | CATSRDLTYGYTF
TRBJ1-3 | - | TRBV6-5 | - | TGTGCCAGCAGCCAGGGCTCCGGAAACACCATATATTTT | CASSQGSGNTIYF
TRBJ2-7 | - | TRBV7-9 | few | TGTGCCAGCAGCTTGACAGGCTACGAGCAGTACTTC | CASSLTGYEQYF
TRBJ1-1 | TRBD1 | TRBV7-2 | - | TGTGCCAGCAGCTTAGCGACAGGGGGCACTGAAGCTTTCTTT | CASSLATGGTEAFF
TRBJ2-1 | TRBD2 | TRBV6-5 | - | TGTGCCAGCAGTTACTCCGACGAACTAGCGGGCAATGAGCAGTTCTTC | CASSYSDELAGNEQFF
TRBJ2-7 | - | TRBV5-1 | few | TGCGCCAGCAGCTTGGTGGCAACCAGATACGAGCAGTACTTC | CASSLVATRYEQYF
TRBJ2-7 | TRBD1 | TRBV19 | - | TGTGCCAGTAGTACCGGGACAGATACCTACGAGCAGTACTTC | CASSTGTDTYEQYF
TRBJ2-3 | - | TRBV19 | - | TGTGCCAGTAGCCTCCGGACAGACTTCACAGATACGCAGTATTTT | CASSLRTDFTDTQYF
TRBJ2-7 | TRBD2 | TRBV25-1 | - | TGTGCCAGCAGTGAATATGATGGGACTAGCGAGCAGTACTTC | CASSEYDGTSEQYF
TRBJ1-1 | - | TRBV5-4 | - | TGTGCCAGCAGCTCGGGCAGGGATCTAAACACTGAAGCTTTCTTT | CASSSGRDLNTEAFF
TRBJ1-1 | TRBD1 | TRBV5-5 | - | TGTGCCAGCAGCTTGCTGGACAGGCCCGAAGCTTTCTTT | CASSLLDRPEAFF
TRBJ1-5 | - | TRBV30 | - | TGTGCCTGGAGCGGGGGGAGATTTCAGCCCCAGCATTTT | CAWSGGRFQPQHF
TRBJ1-4 | TRBD1 | TRBV27 | - | TGTGCCAGCACCAGGGGGGACATGGACGGGGAAAAACTGTTTTTT | CASTRGDMDGEKLFF
TRBJ1-1 | TRBD1 | TRBV5-6 | - | TGTGCCAGCAGCCCGAGACAGGGCGCCTCGACTGATGAAGCTTTCTTT | CASSPRQGASTDEAFF
TRBJ2-4 | - | TRBV7-2 | - | TGTGCCAGCAGCTTAGAGGGGTTAGGAAACATTCAGTACTTC | CASSLEGLGNIQYF
TRBJ1-2 | TRBD1 | TRBV6-5 | - | TGTGCCAGCAGAACCGGGACAGGACCCTATGGCTACACCTTC | CASRTGTGPYGYTF
TRBJ2-3 | TRBD1 | TRBV18 | - | TGTGCCAGCTCACCACCAGCCGGGACAGGTCGAAATACGCAGTATTTT | CASSPPAGTGRNTQYF
TRBJ1-5 | TRBD1 | TRBV28 | - | TGTGCCAGCAGTTTGGAGACAGGGTTCAATCAGCCCCAGCATTTT | CASSLETGFNQPQHF
TRBJ2-1 | TRBD1 | TRBV24-1 | - | TGTGCCACCGAGGGACAGGGGGCGAATGAGCAGTTCTTC | CATEGQGANEQFF
TRBJ1-2 | - | TRBV19 | - | TGTGCCAGCAAGGAGACAGGAGAATACCATGGCTACACCTTC | CASKETGEYHGYTF
TRBJ1-5 | - | TRBV5-4 | - | TGTGCCAGCAGCTTGGATTTGGCCGATCAGCCCCAGCATTTT | CASSLDLADQPQHF
TRBJ2-7 | - | TRBV20-1 | - | TGCAGTGCTAGTCGGGGGACTTCCTACGAGCAGTACTTC | CSASRGTSYEQYF
TRBJ2-5 | - | TRBV7-2 | - | TGTGCCAGCAGCTTAGTACCTAAAGAGACCCAGTACTTC | CASSLVPKETQYF
TRBJ1-6 | - | TRBV19 | few | TGTGCCAGTAGTATCTTTCAGGGACAAGATTCACCCCTCCACTTT | CASSIFQGQDSPLHF
TRBJ1-5 | - | TRBV18 | - | TGTGCCAGCTCACCACAGGCAGGGTGGGGCAATCAGCCCCAGCATTTT | CASSPQAGWGNQPQHF
TRBJ1-2 | TRBD1 | TRBV19 | - | TGTGCCAGTAGTTCATTCAGGGGGAAGGACTATGGCTACACCTTC | CASSSFRGKDYGYTF
TRBJ2-1 | TRBD2 | TRBV5-4 | - | TGTGCCAGCAGCCCGGGGACTAGCGGGAGAAATGAGCAGTTCTTC | CASSPGTSGRNEQFF
TRBJ1-3 | TRBD1 | TRBV7-9 | - | TGTGCCAGCAGATCCCGACAGGGGGCCGCTGGAAACACCATATATTTT | CASRSRQGAAGNTIYF
TRBJ1-6 | - | TRBV21-1 | - | TGTGCCAGCAGCAAAAGAACCCCGGCAGGGGGACGAAATTCACCCCTCCACTTT | CASSKRTPAGGRNSPLHF
TRBJ1-5 | - | TRBV28 | - | TGTGCCAGCAAACCGGGGGGGGGACGCCAGCCCCAGCATTTT | CASKPGGGRQPQHF
TRBJ1-2 | - | TRBV28 | few | TGTGCCAGCAAGACAGGAGGCTATGGCTACACCTTC | CASKTGGYGYTF
TRBJ2-1 | TRBD1 | TRBV19 | - | TGTGCCAGTAGTATGGATAGGACAGGTGAGCAGTTCTTC | CASSMDRTGEQFF
TRBJ1-6 | TRBD1 | TRBV4-3 | - | TGCGCCAGCAGCCAAGAGGGGACAGGACGGTCACCCCTCCACTTT | CASSQEGTGRSPLHF
TRBJ2-5 | TRBD1 | TRBV6-5 | - | TGTGCCAGCAGTAATCGGGACAGGGTAGAGACCCAGTACTTC | CASSNRDRVETQYF
TRBJ1-3 | - | TRBV5-1 | - | TGCGCCAGCAGCCTAGGACACAGCTCTGGAAACACCATATATTTT | CASSLGHSSGNTIYF
TRBJ1-2 | TRBD1 | TRBV7-3 | - | TGTGCCAGCAGCCCAACAGGGGAATATGGCTACACCTTC | CASSPTGEYGYTF
TRBJ1-2 | - | TRBV7-2 | - | TGTGCCAGCAGCTTAGCGAACAATGGCTACACCTTC | CASSLANNGYTF
TRBJ1-6 | TRBD1 | TRBV11-2 | - | TGTGCCAGCAGCTCAGGGGGGCAGGGGGCTGCGGGTTCACCCCTCCACTTT | CASSSGGQGAAGSPLHF
TRBJ1-2 | TRBD1 | TRBV7-9 | few | TGTGCCAGCAAACTTGGGACAGGGGCTGTGAGTGGCTACACCTTC | CASKLGTGAVSGYTF
TRBJ1-2 | TRBD1 | TRBV7-2 | - | TGTGCCAGCAGCACGAACAGGGGGCGCCCGGATGGCTACACCTTC | CASSTNRGRPDGYTF
TRBJ1-4 | - | TRBV2 | - | TGTGCCAGCAGTGACACGACAGGAGTTGCAACTAATGAAAAACTGTTTTTT | CASSDTTGVATNEKLFF
TRBJ2-5 | - | TRBV5-1 | - | TGCGCCAGCAGCTTGGCGGTGCTGGGGGCAGGGGAGACCCAGTACTTC | CASSLAVLGAGETQYF
TRBJ2-2 | - | TRBV3-1/TRBV3-2 | - | TGTGCCAGCAGCCCTAGACAGGTAAGCGGGGAGCTGTTTTTT | CASSPRQVSGELFF
TRBJ2-2 | - | TRBV5-1 | - | TGCGCCAGCAGCTCCCTTCCGGGACTTCCAGCCGGGGAGCTGTTTTTT | CASSSLPGLPAGELFF
TRBJ1-2 | - | TRBV7-2 | - | TGTGCCAGCAGCTTTGGGGGGTATGGCTACACCTTC | CASSFGGYGYTF
TRBJ2-1 | - | TRBV9 | - | TGTGCCAGCAGCGTAAGAGGGCTACTGGGGAATGAGCAGTTCTTC | CASSVRGLLGNEQFF
TRBJ2-1 | - | TRBV7-2 | - | TGTGCCAGCAGCTTTGTAAGGGGTCGCAATGAGCAGTTCTTC | CASSFVRGRNEQFF